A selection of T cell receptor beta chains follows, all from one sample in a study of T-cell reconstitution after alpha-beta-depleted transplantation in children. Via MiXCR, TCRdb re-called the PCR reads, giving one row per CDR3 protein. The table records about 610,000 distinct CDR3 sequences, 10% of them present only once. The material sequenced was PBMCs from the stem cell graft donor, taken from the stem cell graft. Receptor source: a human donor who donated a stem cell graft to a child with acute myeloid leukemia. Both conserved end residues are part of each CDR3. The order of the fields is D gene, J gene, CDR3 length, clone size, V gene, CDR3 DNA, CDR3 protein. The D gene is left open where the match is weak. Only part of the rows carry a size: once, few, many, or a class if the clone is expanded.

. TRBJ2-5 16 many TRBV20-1 TGCAGTGCTAGAGACCGAAGGGTCGCCATCCAAGAGACCCAGTACTTC CSARDRRVAIQETQYF
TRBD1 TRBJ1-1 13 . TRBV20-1 TGCAGTGCGCAGGGGGACAGACCCACTGAAGCTTTCTTT CSAQGDRPTEAFF
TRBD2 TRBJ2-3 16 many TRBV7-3 TGTGCCAGCAGCTCCGGGGGGGGAGCCCTCACAGATACGCAGTATTTT CASSSGGGALTDTQYF
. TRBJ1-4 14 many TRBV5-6 TGTGCCAGCAGCTTGAAACAGGGCAGTGAAAAACTGTTTTTT CASSLKQGSEKLFF
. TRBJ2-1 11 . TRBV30 TGTGCCTGGAGCCCGGGAGTGGAGCAGTTCTTC CAWSPGVEQFF
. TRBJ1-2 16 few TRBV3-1 TGTGCCAGCAGCCGCGCTATACAGGGCACTAACTATGGCTACACCTTC CASSRAIQGTNYGYTF
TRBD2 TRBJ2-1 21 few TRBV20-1 TGCAGTGCTAGAGATCCTAGGAGGCTAGCGGGAGGTCTAGGATCCTACAATGAGCAGTTCTTC CSARDPRRLAGGLGSYNEQFF
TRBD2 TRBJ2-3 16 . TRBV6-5 TGTGCCAGCAGTCCCCCCGGGGGGGGGTTCACAGATACGCAGTATTTT CASSPPGGGFTDTQYF
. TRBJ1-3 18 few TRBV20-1 TGCAGTGCTAGAGATCCTAACGTCAAAAGTATCTCTGGAAACACCATATATTTT CSARDPNVKSISGNTIYF
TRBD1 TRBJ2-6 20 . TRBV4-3 TGCGCCAGCAGCCAAGATTCTCTTTCGACAGGGGCCTTTGGGGCCAACGTCCTGACTTTC CASSQDSLSTGAFGANVLTF
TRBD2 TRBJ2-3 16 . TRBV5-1 TGCGCCAGCAGCTCCACGACTAGCGGGAGAGCAGATACGCAGTATTTT CASSSTTSGRADTQYF
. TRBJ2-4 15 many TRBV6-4 TGTGCCAGCAGAGTCCTCCGTCACCACAAAAACATTCAGTACTTC CASRVLRHHKNIQYF
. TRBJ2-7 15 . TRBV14 TGTGCCAGCAGCCAGGTGGAGCGGGTGGGATACGAGCAGTACTTC CASSQVERVGYEQYF
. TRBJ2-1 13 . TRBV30 TGTGCCTGGAGTGTACATGGAACGAATGAGCAGTTCTTC CAWSVHGTNEQFF
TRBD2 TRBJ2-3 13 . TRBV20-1 TGCAGTGCTATGAGACTAGCGGGAGATACGCAGTATTTT CSAMRLAGDTQYF
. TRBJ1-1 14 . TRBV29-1 TGCAGCGTTGATGAGTTATCAGGGCTCACTGAAGCTTTCTTT CSVDELSGLTEAFF
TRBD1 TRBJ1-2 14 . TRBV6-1 TGTGCCAGCAGTACGACAGGGGTCGGAGGGGGCTACACCTTC CASSTTGVGGGYTF
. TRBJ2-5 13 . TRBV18 TGTGCCAGCTCACCACACACTAAAGAGACCCAGTACTTC CASSPHTKETQYF
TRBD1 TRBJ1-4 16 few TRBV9 TGTGCCAGCAGCCCAGGGGGCGTCGCAACTAATGAAAAACTGTTTTTT CASSPGGVATNEKLFF
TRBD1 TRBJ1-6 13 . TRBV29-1 TGCAGCGTCGGACAGGTCGTTGGTTCACCCCTCCACTTT CSVGQVVGSPLHF
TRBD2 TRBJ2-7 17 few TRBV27 TGTGCCAGCAGTCCCCGTGGTGGTAGCGGGAGACTTAACGAGCAGTACTTC CASSPRGGSGRLNEQYF
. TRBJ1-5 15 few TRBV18 TGTGCCAGCTCCCCCCAGGGTAACGGCAATCAGCCCCAGCATTTT CASSPQGNGNQPQHF
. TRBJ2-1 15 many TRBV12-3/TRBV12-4 TGTGCCAGCAGTGACACCGGGAGAGACTACAATGAGCAGTTCTTC CASSDTGRDYNEQFF
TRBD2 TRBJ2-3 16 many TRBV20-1 TGCAGTGCTCCCGGGAGCGGGAGCCCCTTCGCAGATACGCAGTATTTT CSAPGSGSPFADTQYF
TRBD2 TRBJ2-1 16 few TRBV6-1 TGTGCCAGCAGGGGCGGGAGGGCCACCTCCTACAATGAGCAGTTCTTC CASRGGRATSYNEQFF
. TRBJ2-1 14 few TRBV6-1 TGTGCCAGCAGGCCGACAGCCTCCTACAATGAGCAGTTCTTC CASRPTASYNEQFF
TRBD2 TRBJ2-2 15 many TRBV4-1 TGCGCCAGCAGCCGGCTAGCGGGAGTCACCGGGGAGCTGTTTTTT CASSRLAGVTGELFF
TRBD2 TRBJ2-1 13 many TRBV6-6 TGTGCCGGGAGGACTAGCGGAAACAATGAGCAGTTCTTC CAGRTSGNNEQFF
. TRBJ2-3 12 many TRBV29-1 TGCAGCCCCCAGGGGATCACAGATACGCAGTATTTT CSPQGITDTQYF